Listed below are T cell receptor beta chains from one sample, sequenced in a study of monozygotic twins with cystic fibrosis. Some clones are missing from TCRdb's copy, which holds only in-frame ones; the method was immunoSEQ multiplex PCR. This sample has 20,000 to 25,000 clones, with around 98% found just once. The specimen was blood. All receptors come from a girl aged 10 to 17 with cystic fibrosis. Both conserved end residues are part of each CDR3. Each record gives: CDR3 protein, CDR3 DNA, J gene, V gene, D gene. A D gene is named only where the DNA matches it firmly.

CASSSDLLTDLNTEAFF,TGTGCCAGCTCATCTGACCTATTGACAGACTTGAACACTGAAGCTTTCTTT,TRBJ1-1,TRBV18,.
CASGWGREQYF,TGCGCCAGCGGTTGGGGACGGGAGCAGTACTTC,TRBJ2-7,TRBV5-1,.
CASSVDRDETQYF,TGTGCCAGCAGCGTCGACAGGGACGAGACCCAGTACTTC,TRBJ2-5,TRBV9,TRBD1
CASSGLGQGAREQYF,TGTGCCAGCAGCGGATTGGGACAGGGTGCGCGGGAGCAGTACTTC,TRBJ2-7,TRBV5-6,TRBD1
CASSPTGGGMRTGELFF,TGTGCCAGCAGCCCAACGGGAGGGGGCATGAGAACCGGGGAGCTGTTTTTT,TRBJ2-2,TRBV7-8,.
CASSPQAGSYEQYF,TGTGCCAGCAGCCCCCAGGCTGGAAGCTACGAGCAGTACTTC,TRBJ2-7,TRBV7-9,.
CAWSGVGPLADTQYF,TGTGCCTGGAGCGGGGTAGGGCCCCTCGCAGATACGCAGTATTTT,TRBJ2-3,TRBV30,.
CASSQDLMNTEAFF,TGTGCCAGCAGCCAAGATTTAATGAACACTGAAGCTTTCTTT,TRBJ1-1,TRBV4-2,.
CASSLDREPGNTIYF,TGCGCCAGCAGCTTGGACCGGGAACCTGGAAACACCATATATTTT,TRBJ1-3,TRBV5-1,.
CASSSTEGYSPNTEAFF,TGTGCCAGCAGCTCGACAGAGGGGTACTCCCCGAACACTGAAGCTTTCTTT,TRBJ1-1,TRBV7-9,.
CASSPEAGLLDEQFF,TGTGCCAGCAGCCCCGAAGCGGGACTCCTTGATGAGCAGTTCTTC,TRBJ2-1,TRBV7-9,TRBD2
CASMGLAGVVTQYF,TGTGCCAGCATGGGACTAGCGGGAGTGGTGACCCAGTACTTC,TRBJ2-5,TRBV6-1,TRBD2
CASYSTDSSYGYTF,TGTGCCAGCTACTCCACGGACAGTTCCTATGGCTACACCTTC,TRBJ1-2,TRBV27,.